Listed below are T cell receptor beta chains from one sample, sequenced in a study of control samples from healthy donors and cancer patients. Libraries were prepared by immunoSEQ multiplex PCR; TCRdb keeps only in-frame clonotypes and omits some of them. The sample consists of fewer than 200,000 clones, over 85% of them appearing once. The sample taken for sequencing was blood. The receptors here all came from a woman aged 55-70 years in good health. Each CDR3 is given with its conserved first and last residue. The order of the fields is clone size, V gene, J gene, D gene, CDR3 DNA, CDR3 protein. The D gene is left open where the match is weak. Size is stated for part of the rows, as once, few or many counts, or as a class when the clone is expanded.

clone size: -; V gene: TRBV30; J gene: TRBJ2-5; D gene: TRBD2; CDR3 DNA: TGTGCCTGGAGTAGCGGGGGCGTCACCCTGTCGGAGACCCAGTACTTC; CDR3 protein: CAWSSGGVTLSETQYF
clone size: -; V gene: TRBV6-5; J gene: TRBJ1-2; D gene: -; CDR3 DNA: TGTGCCAGCAGTTCCCCCACAGGGACTCCCTCATATGGCTACACCTTC; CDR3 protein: CASSSPTGTPSYGYTF
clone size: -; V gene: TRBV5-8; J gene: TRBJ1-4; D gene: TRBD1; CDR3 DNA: TGTGCCAGCAGCTCCTCCGGGACAGGATCAGAAAAACTGTTTTTT; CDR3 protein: CASSSSGTGSEKLFF
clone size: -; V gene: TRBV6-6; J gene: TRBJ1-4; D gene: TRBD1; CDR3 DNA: TGTGCCAGCAGGGACCCGGGACAGGGAGGGGAAAAACTGTTTTTT; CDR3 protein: CASRDPGQGGEKLFF
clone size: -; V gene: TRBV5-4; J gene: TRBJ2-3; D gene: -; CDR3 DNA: TGTGCCAGCAGCTTGGCAGGGAGCACAGATACGCAGTATTTT; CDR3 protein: CASSLAGSTDTQYF
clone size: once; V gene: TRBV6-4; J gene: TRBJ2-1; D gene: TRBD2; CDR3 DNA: TGTGCCAGCAGCCGACTAGCGGGGGGCTACAATGAGCAGTTCTTC; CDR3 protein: CASSRLAGGYNEQFF
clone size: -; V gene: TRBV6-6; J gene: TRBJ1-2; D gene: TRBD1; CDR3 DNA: TGTGCCAGCAGTTACGGGACAGGGAGTAACTATGGCTACACCTTC; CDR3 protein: CASSYGTGSNYGYTF
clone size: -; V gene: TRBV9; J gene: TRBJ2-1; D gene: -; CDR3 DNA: TGTGCCAGCAGCGTGGAGGGGGCGGTCTACAATGAGCAGTTCTTC; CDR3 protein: CASSVEGAVYNEQFF
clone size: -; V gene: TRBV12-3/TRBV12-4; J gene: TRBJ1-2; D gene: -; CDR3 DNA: TGTGCCAGCAGTTTAGAGAGCTCCTATGGCTACACCTTC; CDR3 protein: CASSLESSYGYTF
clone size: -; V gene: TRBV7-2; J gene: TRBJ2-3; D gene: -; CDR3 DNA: TGTGCCAGCAGCCTCCGCCTTGGGAGCACAGATACGCAGTATTTT; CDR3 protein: CASSLRLGSTDTQYF
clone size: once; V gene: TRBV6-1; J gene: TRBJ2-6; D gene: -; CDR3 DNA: TGTGCCAGCAGTGACTCTGGGGCCAACGTCCTGACTTTC; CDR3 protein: CASSDSGANVLTF
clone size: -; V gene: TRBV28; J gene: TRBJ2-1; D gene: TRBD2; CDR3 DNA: TGTGCCAGCCTTCCGACTAGCGGGTACAATGAGCAGTTCTTC; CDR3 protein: CASLPTSGYNEQFF
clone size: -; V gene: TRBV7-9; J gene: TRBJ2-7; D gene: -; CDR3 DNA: TGTGCCAGCAGCCGGGACTCCAGCTCCTACGAGCAGTACTTC; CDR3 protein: CASSRDSSSYEQYF
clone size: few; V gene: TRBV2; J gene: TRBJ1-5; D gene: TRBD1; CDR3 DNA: TGTGCCACGCAAGAACAGGGGCTAAATCAGCCCCAGCATTTT; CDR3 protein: CATQEQGLNQPQHF
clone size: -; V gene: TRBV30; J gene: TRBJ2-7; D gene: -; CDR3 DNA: TGTGCCTGGAGTAGTATCACGAGGTACGAGCAGTACTTC; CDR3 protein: CAWSSITRYEQYF
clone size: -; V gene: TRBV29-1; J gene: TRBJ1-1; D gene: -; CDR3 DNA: TGCAGCGTTGAGCGGGGCGGCATAGAAGCTTTCTTT; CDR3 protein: CSVERGGIEAFF
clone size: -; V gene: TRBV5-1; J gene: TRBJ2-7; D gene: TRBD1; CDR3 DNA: TGCGCCAGCAGCTTAGGAGGGACAGGGGGCGACGAGCAGTACTTC; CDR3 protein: CASSLGGTGGDEQYF
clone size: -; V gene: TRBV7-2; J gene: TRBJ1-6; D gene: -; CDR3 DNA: TGTGCCAGCAGCCCGTACGACAGCCCATCACCCCTCCACTTT; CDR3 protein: CASSPYDSPSPLHF
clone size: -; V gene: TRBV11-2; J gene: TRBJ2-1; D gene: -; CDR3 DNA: TGTGCCAGCAGCTCCCCAGGGTACGATGAGCAGTTCTTC; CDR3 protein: CASSSPGYDEQFF
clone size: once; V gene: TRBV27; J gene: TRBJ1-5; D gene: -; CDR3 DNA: TGTGCCAGCAGCCGCGGCGGGACACATAGCAATCAGCCCCAGCATTTT; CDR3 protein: CASSRGGTHSNQPQHF
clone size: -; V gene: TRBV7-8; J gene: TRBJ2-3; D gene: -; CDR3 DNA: TGTGCCAGCAGCTTAGACCGGGGGACCTACACAGATACGCAGTATTTT; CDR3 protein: CASSLDRGTYTDTQYF
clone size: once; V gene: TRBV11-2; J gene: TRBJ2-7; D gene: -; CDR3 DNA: TGTGCCAGCAGCTTTGACCTTACGTCCGCCTACGAGCAGTACTTC; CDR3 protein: CASSFDLTSAYEQYF
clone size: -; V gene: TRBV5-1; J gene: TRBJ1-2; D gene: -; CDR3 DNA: TGCGCCAGCAGCTTCGGGACGCCCGACTATGGCTACACCTTC; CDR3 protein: CASSFGTPDYGYTF
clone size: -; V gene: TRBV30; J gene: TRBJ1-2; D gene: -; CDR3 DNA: TGTGCCTGGAGTGGGACTAACTATGGCTACACCTTC; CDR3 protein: CAWSGTNYGYTF
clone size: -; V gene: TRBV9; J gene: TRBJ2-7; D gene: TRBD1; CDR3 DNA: TGTGCCAGCAGCGTATCCGGGACAGGGTCCTACGAGCAGTACTTC; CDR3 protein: CASSVSGTGSYEQYF
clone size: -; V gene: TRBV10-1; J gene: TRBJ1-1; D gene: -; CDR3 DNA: TGCGCCAGCTCGGAACAGGCGAACACTGAAGCTTTCTTT; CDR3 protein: CASSEQANTEAFF